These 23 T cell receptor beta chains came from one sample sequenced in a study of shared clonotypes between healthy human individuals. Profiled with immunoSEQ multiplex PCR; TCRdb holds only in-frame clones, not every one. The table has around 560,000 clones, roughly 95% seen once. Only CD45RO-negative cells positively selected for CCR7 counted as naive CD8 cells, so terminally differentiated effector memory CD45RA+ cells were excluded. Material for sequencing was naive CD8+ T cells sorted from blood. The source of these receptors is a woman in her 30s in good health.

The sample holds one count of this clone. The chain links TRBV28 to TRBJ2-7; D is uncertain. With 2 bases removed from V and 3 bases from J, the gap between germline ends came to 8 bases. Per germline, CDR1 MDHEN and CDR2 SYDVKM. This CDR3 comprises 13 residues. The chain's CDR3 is CASSLNSFYEQYF. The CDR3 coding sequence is TGTGCCAGCAGTTTAAACAGCTTCTACGAGCAGTACTTC.

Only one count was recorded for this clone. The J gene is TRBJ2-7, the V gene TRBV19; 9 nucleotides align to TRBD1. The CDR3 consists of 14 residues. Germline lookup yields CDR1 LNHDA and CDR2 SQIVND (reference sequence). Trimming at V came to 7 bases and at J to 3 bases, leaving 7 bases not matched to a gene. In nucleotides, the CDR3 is TGTGCCAGTACCCCCGGGACAGGGTACTACGAGCAGTACTTC. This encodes CASTPGTGYYEQYF.

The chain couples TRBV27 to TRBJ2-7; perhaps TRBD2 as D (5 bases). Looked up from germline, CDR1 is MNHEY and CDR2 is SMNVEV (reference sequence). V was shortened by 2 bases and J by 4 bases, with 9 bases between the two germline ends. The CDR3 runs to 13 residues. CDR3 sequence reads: CASSLNSGYEQYF. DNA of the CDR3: TGTGCCAGCAGTTTAAACAGCGGTTACGAGCAGTACTTC.

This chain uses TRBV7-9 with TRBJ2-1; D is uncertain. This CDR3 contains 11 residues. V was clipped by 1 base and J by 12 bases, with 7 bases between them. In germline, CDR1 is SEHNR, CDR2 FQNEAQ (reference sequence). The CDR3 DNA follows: TGTGCCAGCAGCTTAGGCTGGGGGCAGTTCTTC. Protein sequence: CASSLGWGQFF.

The CDR3 DNA reads as TGCAGCGTGGGGACAGGGGGCAACTATGGCTACACCTTC. This gives the protein CSVGTGGNYGYTF. This chain connects TRBV29-1 to TRBJ1-2, with 12 nucleotides matching TRBD1. V gave up 6 bases and J gave up 2 bases; unmatched junction bases: 1. Germline CDR1 is SQVTM and CDR2 is ANQGSEA. The CDR3 length is 13 residues.

The CDR3 reads CASSDSAEKAENTGELFF. CDR3 DNA: TGTGCCAGCAGCGACTCAGCGGAGAAGGCGGAGAACACCGGGGAGCTGTTTTTT. The chain employs TRBV13 and TRBJ2-2; tentative D call: TRBD2 (5 bases). Deletions cut 5 bases from V and 1 base from J, with 20 bases between. The CDR3 has 18 residues. Germline CDR1 reads PRHDT; CDR2 reads FYEKMQ (reference sequence).

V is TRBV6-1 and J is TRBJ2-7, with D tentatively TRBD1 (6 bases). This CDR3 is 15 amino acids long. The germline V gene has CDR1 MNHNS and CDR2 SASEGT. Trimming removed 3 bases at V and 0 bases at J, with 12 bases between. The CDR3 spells CASSEVRGSSYEQYF. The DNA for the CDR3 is TGTGCCAGCAGTGAGGTGAGGGGGAGCTCCTACGAGCAGTACTTC.

In DNA, the CDR3 is TGTGCCAGCAGAAGGCAGCGGGACTGGACCCCCTACGAGCAGTACTTC. It encodes CASRRQRDWTPYEQYF. The rearrangement links TRBV7-2 to TRBJ2-7; TRBD2 matches at 7 bases. Per germline, CDR1 SGHTA and CDR2 FQGNSA. J was trimmed by 2 bases and V by 6 bases; bases with no gene match: 13. CDR3 length equals 16 residues. The full variable domain, rest sourced from reference TRBV7-2 and TRBJ2-7, is GAGVSQSPSNKVTEKGKDVELRCDPISGHTALYWYRQSLGQGLEFLIYFQGNSAPDKSGLPSDRFSAERTGGSVSTLTIQRTQQEDSAVYLCASRRQRDWTPYEQYFGPGTRLTVT.

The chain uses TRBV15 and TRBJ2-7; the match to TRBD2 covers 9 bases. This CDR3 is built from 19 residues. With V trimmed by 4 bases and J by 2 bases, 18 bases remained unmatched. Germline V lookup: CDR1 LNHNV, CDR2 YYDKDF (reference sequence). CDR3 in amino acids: CATSTYPGTSLRGAYEQYF. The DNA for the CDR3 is TGTGCCACCAGCACTTACCCCGGGACTAGCCTACGTGGGGCCTACGAGCAGTACTTC.

CDR3: CASSLEWDRGETQYF. The CDR3 DNA is TGTGCCAGCAGCTTAGAGTGGGACAGGGGGGAGACCCAGTACTTC. The chain combines TRBV11-2 with TRBJ2-5; 11 bases are a match to TRBD1. Losses at the gene ends were 0 bases for V and 5 bases for J; bases not matched to a gene: 2. The CDR3 has 15 amino acids. Germline lookup yields CDR1 SGHAT and CDR2 FQNNGV.

The CDR3 region has the DNA TGTGCCAGCAGCCCCCACCGACGCGCGACTAGCATATATCTCTACGAGCAGTACTTC. Translating gives CASSPHRRATSIYLYEQYF. This chain joins TRBV11-2 and TRBJ2-5, with 7 bases matching TRBD2. The J call may be faulty, since TRBJ2-7 better matches the DNA end. The CDR3 extends over 19 amino acids. CDR1 is SGHAT, CDR2 FQNNGV, per germline.

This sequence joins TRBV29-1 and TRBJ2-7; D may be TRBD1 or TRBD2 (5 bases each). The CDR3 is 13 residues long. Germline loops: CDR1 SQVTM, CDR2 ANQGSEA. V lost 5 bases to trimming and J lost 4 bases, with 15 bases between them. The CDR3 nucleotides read TGCAGCGTTCTCAGAGGGGACGAGTACGAGCAGTACTTC. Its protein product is CSVLRGDEYEQYF.

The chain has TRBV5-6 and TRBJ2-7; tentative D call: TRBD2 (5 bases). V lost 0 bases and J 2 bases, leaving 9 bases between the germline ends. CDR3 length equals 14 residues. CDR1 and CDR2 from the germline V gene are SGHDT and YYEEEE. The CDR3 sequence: CASSLAGSTYEQYF. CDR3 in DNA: TGTGCCAGCAGCTTGGCGGGATCGACCTACGAGCAGTACTTC.

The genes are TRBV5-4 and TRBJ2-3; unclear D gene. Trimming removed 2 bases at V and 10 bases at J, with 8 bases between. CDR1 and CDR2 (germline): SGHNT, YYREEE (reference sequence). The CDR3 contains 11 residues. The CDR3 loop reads CASSFGAAQYF. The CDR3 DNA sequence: TGTGCCAGCAGCTTCGGCGCCGCGCAGTATTTT.

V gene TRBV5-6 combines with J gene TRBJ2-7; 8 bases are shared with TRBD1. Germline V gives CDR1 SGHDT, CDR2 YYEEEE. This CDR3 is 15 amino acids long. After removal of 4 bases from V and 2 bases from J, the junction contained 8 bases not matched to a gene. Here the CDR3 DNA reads TGTGCCAGCAGCCCCGGGACAGGACCAACCTACGAGCAGTACTTC. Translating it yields CASSPGTGPTYEQYF.

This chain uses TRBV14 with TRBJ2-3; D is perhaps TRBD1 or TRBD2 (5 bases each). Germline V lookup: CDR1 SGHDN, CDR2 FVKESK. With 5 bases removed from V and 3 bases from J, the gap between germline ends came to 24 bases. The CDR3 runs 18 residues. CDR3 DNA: TGTGCCAGCAGCGCCCCGCGGGCAGGGCGAGCGGAGACAGATACGCAGTATTTT. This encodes CASSAPRAGRAETDTQYF.

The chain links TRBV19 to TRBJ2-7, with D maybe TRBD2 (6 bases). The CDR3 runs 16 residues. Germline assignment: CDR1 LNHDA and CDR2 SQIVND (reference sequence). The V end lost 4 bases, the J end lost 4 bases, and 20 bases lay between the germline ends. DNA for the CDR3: TGTGCCAGTAGTACCCATGGCGGGATTTTCGAATACGAGCAGTACTTC. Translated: CASSTHGGIFEYEQYF.

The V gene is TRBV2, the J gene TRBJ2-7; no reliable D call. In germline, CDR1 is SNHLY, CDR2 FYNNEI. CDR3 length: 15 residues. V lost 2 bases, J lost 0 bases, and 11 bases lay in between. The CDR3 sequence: CASSEYYSDSYEQYF. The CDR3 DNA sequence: TGTGCCAGCAGTGAATATTACTCAGACTCCTACGAGCAGTACTTC.

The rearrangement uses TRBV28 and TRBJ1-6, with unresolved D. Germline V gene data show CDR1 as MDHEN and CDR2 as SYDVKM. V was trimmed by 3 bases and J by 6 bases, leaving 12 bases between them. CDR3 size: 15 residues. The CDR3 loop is CASSFTRLTNSPLHF. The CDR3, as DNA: TGTGCCAGCAGTTTTACCCGACTGACTAATTCACCCCTCCACTTT.

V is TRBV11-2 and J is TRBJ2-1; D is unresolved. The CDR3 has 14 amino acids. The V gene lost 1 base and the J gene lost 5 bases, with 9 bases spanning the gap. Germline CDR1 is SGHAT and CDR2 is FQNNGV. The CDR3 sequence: CASSLVGQNNEQFF. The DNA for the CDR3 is TGTGCCAGCAGCTTAGTAGGTCAAAACAATGAGCAGTTCTTC.

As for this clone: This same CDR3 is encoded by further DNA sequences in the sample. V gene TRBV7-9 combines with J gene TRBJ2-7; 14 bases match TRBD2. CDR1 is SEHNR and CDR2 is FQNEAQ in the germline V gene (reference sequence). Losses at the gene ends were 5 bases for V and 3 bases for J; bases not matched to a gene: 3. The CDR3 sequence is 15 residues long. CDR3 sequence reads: CASSPGTSGSYEQYF. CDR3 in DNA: TGTGCCAGCAGCCCTGGGACTAGCGGGAGCTACGAGCAGTACTTC.

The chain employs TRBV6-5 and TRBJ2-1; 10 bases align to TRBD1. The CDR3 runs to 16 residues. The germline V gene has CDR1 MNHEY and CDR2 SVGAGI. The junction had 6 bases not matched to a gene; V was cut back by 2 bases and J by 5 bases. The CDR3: CASSYKTGGAHNEQFF. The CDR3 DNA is TGTGCCAGCAGTTACAAGACAGGGGGCGCGCACAATGAGCAGTTCTTC.

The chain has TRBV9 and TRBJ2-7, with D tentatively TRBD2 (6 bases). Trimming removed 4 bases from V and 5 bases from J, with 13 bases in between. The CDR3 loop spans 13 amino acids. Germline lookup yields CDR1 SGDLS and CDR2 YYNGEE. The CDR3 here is CASSPRGGNEQYF. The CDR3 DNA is TGTGCCAGCAGCCCCCGTGGGGGGAACGAGCAGTACTTC. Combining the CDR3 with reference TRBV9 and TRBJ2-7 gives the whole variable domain DSGVTQTPKHLITATGQRVTLRCSPRSGDLSVYWYQQSLDQGLQFLIQYYNGEERAKGNILERFSAQQFPDLHSELNLSSLELGDSALYFCASSPRGGNEQYFGPGTRLTVT.